The sequence of this TCR beta chain was determined in a study of PD-1 blockade in classical Hodgkin lymphoma. Indicated time point: cycle 4 day 1 (C4D1), after 5 to 7 weeks of nivolumab. Every single patient, without exception, relapsed after autologous stem cell transplantation, and brentuximab vedotin exposure varied. Reported best responses ranged across complete response, partial response or progressive disease. Findings and caveats of the study: Baseline diversity resembling that of newly diagnosed patients was seen in complete responders. There was a significant rise in CD4+ TCR diversity by C4D1, with no such rise for CD8+.

The assay was immunoSEQ multiplex PCR, and TCRdb's table has in-frame clones only and misses some. Among under 20,000 clones listed, 76% were seen once. The CDR3 totals 11 residues. Germline loops: CDR1 SGHVS, CDR2 FQNEAQ. V was shortened by 6 bases and J by 4 bases, with 3 bases between the two germline ends. With respect to this clone: Antigen unknown.

The receptor comes from a human donor with classical Hodgkin lymphoma. The chain joins TRBV7-8 to TRBJ1-4, with no clear D. The sequencing used peripheral blood mononuclear cells (PBMCs), collected before the fourth cycle of nivolumab. CDR3 DNA: TGTGCCAGCAGGGGTAATGAAAAACTGTTTTTT. It is translated as CASRGNEKLFF.